The table lists the clone carrying this T cell receptor beta chain with a few counts. Everyone who took part was roughly 18 to 89 years old, and they came from 24 US areas. Cohorts were assigned according to the clinical history that participants reported. This sample is drawn from a study of blood T cell repertoires in COVID-19. CDR1 and CDR2 from the germline V gene are SEHNR and FQNEAQ (reference sequence). This CDR3 is built from 14 residues. Trimming cost V 4 bases and J 8 bases, with 12 bases left between them. The protocol was immunoSEQ multiplex PCR, while the TCRdb copy is restricted to in-frame clones and leaves out a portion. The sample shows over 350,000 clones, approximately 90% of them seen only once.

The sequencing input was PBMCs or T cells enriched from blood (not recorded which). The chain employs TRBV7-9 and TRBJ1-6; maybe TRBD1 (5 bases). The clonotype originates from a woman in her late teens or twenties who had recovered from COVID-19. DNA of the CDR3: TGTGCCAGCAGCTCCGGGACTGCTCATTCACCCCTCCACTTT. This gives the protein CASSSGTAHSPLHF.